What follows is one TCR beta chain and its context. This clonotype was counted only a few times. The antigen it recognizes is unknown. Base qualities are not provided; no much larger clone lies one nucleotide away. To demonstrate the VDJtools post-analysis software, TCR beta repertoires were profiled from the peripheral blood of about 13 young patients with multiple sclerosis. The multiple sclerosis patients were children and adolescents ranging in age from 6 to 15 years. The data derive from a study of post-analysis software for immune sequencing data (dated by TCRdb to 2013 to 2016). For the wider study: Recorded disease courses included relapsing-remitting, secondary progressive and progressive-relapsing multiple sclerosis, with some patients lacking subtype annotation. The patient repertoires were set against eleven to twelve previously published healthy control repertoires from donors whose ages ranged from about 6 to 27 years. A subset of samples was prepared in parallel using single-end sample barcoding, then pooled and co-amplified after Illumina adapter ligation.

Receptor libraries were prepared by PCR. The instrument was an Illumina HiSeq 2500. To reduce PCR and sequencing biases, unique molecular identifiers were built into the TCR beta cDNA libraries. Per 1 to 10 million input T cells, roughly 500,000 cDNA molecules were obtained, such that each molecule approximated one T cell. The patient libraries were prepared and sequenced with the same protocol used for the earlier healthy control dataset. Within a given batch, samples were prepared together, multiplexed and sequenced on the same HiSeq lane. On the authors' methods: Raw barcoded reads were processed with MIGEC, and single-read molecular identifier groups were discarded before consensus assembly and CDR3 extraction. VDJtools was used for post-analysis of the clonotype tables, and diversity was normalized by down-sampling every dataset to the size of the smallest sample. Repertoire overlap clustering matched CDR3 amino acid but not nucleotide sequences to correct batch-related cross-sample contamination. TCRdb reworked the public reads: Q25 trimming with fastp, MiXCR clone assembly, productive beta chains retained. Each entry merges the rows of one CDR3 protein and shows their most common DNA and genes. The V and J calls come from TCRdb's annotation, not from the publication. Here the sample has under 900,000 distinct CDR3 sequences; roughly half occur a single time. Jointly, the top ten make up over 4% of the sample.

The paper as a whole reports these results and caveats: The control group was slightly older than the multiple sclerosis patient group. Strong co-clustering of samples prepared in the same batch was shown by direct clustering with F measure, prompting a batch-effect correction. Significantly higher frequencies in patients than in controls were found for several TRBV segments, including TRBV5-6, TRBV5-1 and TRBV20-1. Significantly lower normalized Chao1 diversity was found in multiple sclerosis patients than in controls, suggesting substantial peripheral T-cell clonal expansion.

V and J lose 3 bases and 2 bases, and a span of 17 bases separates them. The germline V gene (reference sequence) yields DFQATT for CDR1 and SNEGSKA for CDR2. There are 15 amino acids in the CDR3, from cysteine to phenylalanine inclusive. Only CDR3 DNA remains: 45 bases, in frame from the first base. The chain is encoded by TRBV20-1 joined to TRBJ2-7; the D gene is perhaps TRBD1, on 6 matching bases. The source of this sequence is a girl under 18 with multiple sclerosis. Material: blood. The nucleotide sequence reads TGCAGTGCTAGGACCAGGGGCCAGATTCCCTACGAGCAGTACTTC. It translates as CSARTRGQIPYEQYF.